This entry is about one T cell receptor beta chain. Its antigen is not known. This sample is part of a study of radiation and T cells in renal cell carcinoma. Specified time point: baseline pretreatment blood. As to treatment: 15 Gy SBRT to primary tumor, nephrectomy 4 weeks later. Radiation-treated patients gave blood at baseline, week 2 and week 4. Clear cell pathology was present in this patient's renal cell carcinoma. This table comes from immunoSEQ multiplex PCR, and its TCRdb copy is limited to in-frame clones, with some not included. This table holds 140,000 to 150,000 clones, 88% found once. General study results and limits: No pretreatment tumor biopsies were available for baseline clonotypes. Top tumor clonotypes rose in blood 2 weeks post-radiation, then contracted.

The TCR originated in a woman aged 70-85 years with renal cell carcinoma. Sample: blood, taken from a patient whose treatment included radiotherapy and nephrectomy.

The CDR3 protein is CASSGRSSGNTIYF. CDR3 nucleotides: TGTGCCAGTAGTGGACGGAGCTCTGGAAACACCATATATTTT. The chain combines TRBV19 with TRBJ1-3; D gene uncertain. The CDR3 extends over 14 amino acids. Germline V CDR1 and CDR2: LNHDA, SQIVND (reference sequence). With 5 bases removed from V and 0 bases from J, the gap between germline ends came to 8 bases.